These 6 T cell receptor beta chains share one sample of origin, sequenced in a study of cytomegalovirus exposure and HLA in healthy donors (TCRdb year 2017). Libraries came from the immunoSEQ multiplex PCR assay. For the multiplex PCR, a mixture combining 60 forward primers for TCR Vbeta segments and 13 reverse primers for TCR Jbeta segments was used. TCRdb's version of the immuneACCESS table is confined to in-frame rearrangements and falls short of the full clone set. An unresolved V gene accounts for under half of the shortfall where checked; the remainder is of unknown origin. This sample holds about 150,000 clones; 70% to 90% were observed only once. The ten most abundant clones make up roughly 2.3% of the sample. The sequenced sample consisted of PBMCs. Source of these receptors: a woman between 18 and 29 years old in good health and CMV-seronegative.

The V gene is TRBV12-5, the J gene TRBJ1-1; 9 bases line up with TRBD1. CDR1 and CDR2 from the germline V gene are LGHNT and FRNRAP. The CDR3 runs 15 residues. With 6 bases clipped from V and 1 base from J, the junction kept 6 bases outside the gene matches. CDR3 bases: TGTGCTAGTGGCCTAGGACAGGGGCCGAACACTGAAGCTTTCTTT. Translating it yields CASGLGQGPNTEAFF.

V and J are TRBV29-1 and TRBJ2-7; D is possibly TRBD2 (5 bases). The germline V and J ends were trimmed by 4 bases and 2 bases, with 12 bases remaining between them. CDR3 size: 13 residues. From germline, CDR1 is SQVTM and CDR2 ANQGSEA. The CDR3 is CSVAAGGPYEQYF. DNA for the CDR3: TGCAGCGTTGCGGCGGGCGGACCCTACGAGCAGTACTTC.

The chain employs TRBV5-4 and TRBJ1-3; D might be TRBD1 (6 bases). Trimming removed 5 bases from V and 1 base from J, with 16 bases in between. The CDR3 extends over 16 amino acids. CDR1 is SGHNT and CDR2 is YYREEE in the germline V gene (reference sequence). CDR3 residues: CASSSYRVESGNTIYF. CDR3 coding DNA: TGTGCCAGCAGTTCCTACAGGGTAGAGTCTGGAAACACCATATATTTT.

V usage is TRBV5-1 and J usage is TRBJ2-5; D is perhaps TRBD2 (5 bases). Trimming left V 4 bases short and J 4 bases short, with 17 bases between. CDR1 and CDR2 (germline): SGHRS, YFSETQ. The CDR3 is 15 amino acids. CDR3 DNA sequence: TGCGCCAGCAGCCCAGGAGCGTCCGGAGGAGAGACCCAGTACTTC. Translated, it gives CASSPGASGGETQYF.

Concerning this clone: The junction differs from germline at one of its ends, possibly a read error. V gene TRBV11-2 combines with J gene TRBJ2-7; D unclear. Germline V lookup: CDR1 SGHAT, CDR2 FQNNGV. CDR3 length: 15 amino acids. CDR3 DNA sequence: TGTACCAGCAGCCCTTCCGTCTCACTGGTCTACGAGCAGTACTTC. It yields the protein CTSSPSVSLVYEQYF.

This clone was picked up a small number of times. The chain joins TRBV4-3 to TRBJ1-2; 8 positions agree with TRBD1. Germline V gives CDR1 LGHNA, CDR2 YSLEER. This CDR3 contains 15 residues. The V gene end was trimmed by 4 bases and the J gene end by 8 bases; junction bases not matched to a gene: 12. CDR3: CASSPMIQGAGGYTF. Written as DNA, the CDR3 is TGCGCCAGCAGCCCAATGATTCAGGGGGCGGGGGGCTACACCTTC.